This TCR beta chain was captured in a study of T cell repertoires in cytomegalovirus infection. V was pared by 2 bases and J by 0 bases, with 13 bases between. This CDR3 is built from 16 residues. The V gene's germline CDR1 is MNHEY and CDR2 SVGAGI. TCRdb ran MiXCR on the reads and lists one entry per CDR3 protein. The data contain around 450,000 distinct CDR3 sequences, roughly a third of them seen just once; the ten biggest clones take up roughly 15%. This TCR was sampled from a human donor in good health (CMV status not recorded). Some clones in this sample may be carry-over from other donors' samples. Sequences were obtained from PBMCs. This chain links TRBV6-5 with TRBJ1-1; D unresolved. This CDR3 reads CASSYGNRRLNTEAFF. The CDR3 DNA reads TGTGCCAGCAGTTACGGAAATAGACGGCTGAACACTGAAGCTTTCTTT.